The 2 T cell receptor beta chains below come from one sample, sequenced in a study of a mutant IDH1 vaccine in newly diagnosed glioma. Sample time point: week 11, during vaccination. The vaccine gave 300 ug of a 20-mer mutant IDH1 peptide subcutaneously per dose. The table came from immunoSEQ multiplex PCR; TCRdb's copy has only in-frame clones and leaves some out. The sample lists about 52,000 clones; more than 85% were seen once. No cognate antigen is known for these TCRs. The sequenced sample was PBMCs, obtained from a glioma patient whose treatment included an IDH1 peptide vaccine. These receptor sequences come from a man aged 45-60 years with glioma.

The rearrangement joins TRBV7-2 to TRBJ2-3, with TRBD2 matching 14 bases. V lost 2 bases to trimming and J lost 1 base; unmatched junction nucleotides: 5. The CDR3 loop spans 18 amino acids. The germline V gene has CDR1 SGHTA and CDR2 FQGNSA. CDR3 bases: TGTGCCAGCAGCTTAAAGACTAGCGGGGGGGCAGGCACAGATACGCAGTATTTT. Translated, it gives CASSLKTSGGAGTDTQYF.

The CDR3 DNA follows: TGTGCCAGCAGCGTGGGGGACACCGACTACGAGCAGTACTTC. Translation: CASSVGDTDYEQYF. This chain uses TRBV9 with TRBJ2-7, with D possibly being TRBD1 (6 bases). The CDR3 runs 14 residues. Germline V gene lookup returns CDR1 SGDLS and CDR2 YYNGEE. Trimming removed 2 bases from V and 3 bases from J, with 12 bases in between.